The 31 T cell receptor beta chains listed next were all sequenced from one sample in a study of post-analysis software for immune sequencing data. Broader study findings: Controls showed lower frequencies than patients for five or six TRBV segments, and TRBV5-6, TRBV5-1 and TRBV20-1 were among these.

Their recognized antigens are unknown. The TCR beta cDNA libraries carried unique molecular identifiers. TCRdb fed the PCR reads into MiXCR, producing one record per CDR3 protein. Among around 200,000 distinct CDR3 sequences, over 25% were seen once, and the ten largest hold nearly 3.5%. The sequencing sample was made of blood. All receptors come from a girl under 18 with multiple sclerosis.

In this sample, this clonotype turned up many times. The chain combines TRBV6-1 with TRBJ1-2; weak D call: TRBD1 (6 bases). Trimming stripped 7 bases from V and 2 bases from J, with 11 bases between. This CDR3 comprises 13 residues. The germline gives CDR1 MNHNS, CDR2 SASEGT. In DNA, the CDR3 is TGTGCCAGCATAAGGGACAACAACTATGGCTACACCTTC. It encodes CASIRDNNYGYTF.

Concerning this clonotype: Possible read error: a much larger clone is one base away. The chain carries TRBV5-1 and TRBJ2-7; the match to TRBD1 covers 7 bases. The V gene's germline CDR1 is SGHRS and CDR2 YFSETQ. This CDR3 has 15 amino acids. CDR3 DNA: TGCGCCGGCAGCCTCGCCGGGACAGAAACCTACGAGCAGTACTTC. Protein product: CAGSLAGTETYEQYF.

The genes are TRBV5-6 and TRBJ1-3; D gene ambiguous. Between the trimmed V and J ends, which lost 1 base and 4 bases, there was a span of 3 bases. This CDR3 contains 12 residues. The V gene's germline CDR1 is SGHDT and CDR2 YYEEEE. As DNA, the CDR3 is TGTGCCAGCAGCTTGTGGGGAAACACCATATATTTT. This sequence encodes CASSLWGNTIYF.

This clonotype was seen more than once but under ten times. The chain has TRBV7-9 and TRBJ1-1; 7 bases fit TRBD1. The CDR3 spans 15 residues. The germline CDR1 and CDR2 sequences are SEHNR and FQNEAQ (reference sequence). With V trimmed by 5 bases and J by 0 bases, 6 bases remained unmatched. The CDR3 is CASSTWTGMNTEAFF. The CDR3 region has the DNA TGTGCCAGCAGCACCTGGACAGGCATGAACACTGAAGCTTTCTTT.

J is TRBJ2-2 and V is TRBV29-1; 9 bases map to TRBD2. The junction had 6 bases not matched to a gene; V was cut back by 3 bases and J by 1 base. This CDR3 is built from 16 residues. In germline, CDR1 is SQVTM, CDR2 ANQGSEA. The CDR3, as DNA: TGCAGCGTTGAGCGGAGCGGGGGGAAGAACACCGGGGAGCTGTTTTTT. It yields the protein CSVERSGGKNTGELFF.

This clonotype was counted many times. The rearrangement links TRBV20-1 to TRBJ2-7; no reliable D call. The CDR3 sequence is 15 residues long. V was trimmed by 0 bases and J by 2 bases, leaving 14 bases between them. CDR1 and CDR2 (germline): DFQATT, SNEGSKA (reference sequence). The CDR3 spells CSARDHRSQAYEQYF. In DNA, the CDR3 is TGCAGTGCTAGAGATCACCGGAGTCAGGCCTACGAGCAGTACTTC.

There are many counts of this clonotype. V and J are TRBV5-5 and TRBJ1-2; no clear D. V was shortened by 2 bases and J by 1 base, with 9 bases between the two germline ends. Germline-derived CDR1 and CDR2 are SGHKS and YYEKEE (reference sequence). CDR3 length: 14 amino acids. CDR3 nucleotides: TGTGCCAGCAGCTTCGACATCTTTAACTATGGCTACACCTTC. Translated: CASSFDIFNYGYTF.

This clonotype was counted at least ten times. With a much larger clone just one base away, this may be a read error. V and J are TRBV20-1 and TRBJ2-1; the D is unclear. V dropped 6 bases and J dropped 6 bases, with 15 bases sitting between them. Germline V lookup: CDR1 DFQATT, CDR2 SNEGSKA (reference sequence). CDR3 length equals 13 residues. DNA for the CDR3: TGCAGTGCCTACCCGCCGGACCGCAATGAGCAGTTCTTC. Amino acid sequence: CSAYPPDRNEQFF.

CDR3 bases: TGCGCCAGCAGCTTGTCCCTAGCGGGGCGCCAAGAGACCCAGTACTTC. It is translated as CASSLSLAGRQETQYF. The chain carries TRBV5-1 and TRBJ2-5; 9 bases align to TRBD2. This CDR3 has 16 residues. In germline, CDR1 is SGHRS, CDR2 YFSETQ. After removal of 1 base from V and 1 base from J, the junction contained 5 bases not matched to a gene.

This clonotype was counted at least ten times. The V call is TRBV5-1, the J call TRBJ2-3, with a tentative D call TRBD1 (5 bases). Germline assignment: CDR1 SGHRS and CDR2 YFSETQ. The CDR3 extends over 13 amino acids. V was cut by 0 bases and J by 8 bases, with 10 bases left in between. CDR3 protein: CASSLDSQATQYF. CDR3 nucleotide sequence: TGCGCCAGCAGCTTGGACTCACAGGCTACGCAGTATTTT.

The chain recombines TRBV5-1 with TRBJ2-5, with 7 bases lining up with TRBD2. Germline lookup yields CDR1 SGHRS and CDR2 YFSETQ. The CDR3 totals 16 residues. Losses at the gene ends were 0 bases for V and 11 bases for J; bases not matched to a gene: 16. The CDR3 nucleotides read TGCGCCAGCAGCTTGGTTGTCGCGGGAGTTTCATCAGGGCAGTACTTC. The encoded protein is CASSLVVAGVSSGQYF. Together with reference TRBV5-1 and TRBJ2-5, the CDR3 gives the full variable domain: KAGVTQTPRYLIKTRGQQVTLSCSPISGHRSVSWYQQTPGQGLQFLFEYFSETQRNKGNFPGRFSGRQFSNSRSEMNVSTLELGDSALYLCASSLVVAGVSSGQYFGPGTRLLVL.

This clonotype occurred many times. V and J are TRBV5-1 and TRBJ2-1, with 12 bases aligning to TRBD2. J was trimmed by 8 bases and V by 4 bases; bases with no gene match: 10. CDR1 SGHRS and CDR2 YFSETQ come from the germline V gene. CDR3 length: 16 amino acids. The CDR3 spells CASSPPLAGGPDEQFF. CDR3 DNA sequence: TGCGCCAGCAGCCCCCCCCTAGCGGGAGGGCCTGATGAGCAGTTCTTC.

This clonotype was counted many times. The CDR3 is CASRQTGGEETQYF. The CDR3 nucleotides read TGTGCCAGCAGACAGACAGGGGGCGAGGAGACCCAGTACTTC. The rearrangement links TRBV13 to TRBJ2-5, with 10 bases identical to TRBD1. The CDR3 extends over 14 amino acids. J lost 5 bases, V lost 6 bases, and 6 bases had no gene match. Germline-derived CDR1 and CDR2 are PRHDT and FYEKMQ (reference sequence).

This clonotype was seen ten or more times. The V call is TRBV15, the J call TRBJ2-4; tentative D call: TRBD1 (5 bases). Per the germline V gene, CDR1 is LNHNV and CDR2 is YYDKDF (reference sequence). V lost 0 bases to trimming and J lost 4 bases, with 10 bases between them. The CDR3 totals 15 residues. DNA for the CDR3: TGTGCCACCAGCAGAGATTCGACAGATAAAAACATTCAGTACTTC. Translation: CATSRDSTDKNIQYF.

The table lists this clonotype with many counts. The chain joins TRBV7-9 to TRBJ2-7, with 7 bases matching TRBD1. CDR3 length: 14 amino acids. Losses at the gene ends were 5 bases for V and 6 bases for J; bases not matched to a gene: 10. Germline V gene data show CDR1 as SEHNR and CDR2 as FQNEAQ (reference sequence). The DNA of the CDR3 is TGTGCCAGCAGCGCGACAGGGACGGCGGGCGAGCAGTACTTC. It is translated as CASSATGTAGEQYF.

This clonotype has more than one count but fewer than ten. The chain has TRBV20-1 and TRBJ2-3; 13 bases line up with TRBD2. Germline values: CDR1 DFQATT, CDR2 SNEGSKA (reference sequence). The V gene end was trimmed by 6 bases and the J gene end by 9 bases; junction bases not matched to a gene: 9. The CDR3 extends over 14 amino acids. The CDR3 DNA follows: TGCAGTGCACCCGGGACTAGCGGGATTGGCACGCAGTATTTT. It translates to CSAPGTSGIGTQYF.

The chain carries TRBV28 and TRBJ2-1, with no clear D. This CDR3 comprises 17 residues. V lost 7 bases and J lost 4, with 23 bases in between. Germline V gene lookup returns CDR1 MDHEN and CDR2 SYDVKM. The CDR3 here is CASIAPGARISYNEQFF. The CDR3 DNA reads TGTGCCAGCATTGCCCCTGGTGCGCGGATCTCTTACAATGAGCAGTTCTTC.

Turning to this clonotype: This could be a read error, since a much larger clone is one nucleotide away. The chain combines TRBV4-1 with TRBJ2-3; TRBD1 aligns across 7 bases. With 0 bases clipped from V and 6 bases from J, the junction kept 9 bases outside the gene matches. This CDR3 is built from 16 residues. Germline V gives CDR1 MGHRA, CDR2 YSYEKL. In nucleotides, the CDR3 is TGCGCCAGCAGCCAAGAAGGCCCAGGGGGTGGTGATACGCAGTATTTT. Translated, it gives CASSQEGPGGGDTQYF.

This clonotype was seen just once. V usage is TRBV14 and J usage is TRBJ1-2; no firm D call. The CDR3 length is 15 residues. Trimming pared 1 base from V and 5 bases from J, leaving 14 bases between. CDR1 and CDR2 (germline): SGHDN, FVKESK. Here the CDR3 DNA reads TGTGCCAGCAGCCAAGGTGCCCGAACCTCTTATGGCTACACCTTC. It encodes CASSQGARTSYGYTF.

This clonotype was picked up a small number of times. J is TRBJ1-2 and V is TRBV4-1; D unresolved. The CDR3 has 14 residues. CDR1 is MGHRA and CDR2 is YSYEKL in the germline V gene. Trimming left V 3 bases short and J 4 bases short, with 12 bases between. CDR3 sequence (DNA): TGCGCCAGCAGCCAGTCCAGGACGGCCTATGGCTACACCTTC. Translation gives CASSQSRTAYGYTF.

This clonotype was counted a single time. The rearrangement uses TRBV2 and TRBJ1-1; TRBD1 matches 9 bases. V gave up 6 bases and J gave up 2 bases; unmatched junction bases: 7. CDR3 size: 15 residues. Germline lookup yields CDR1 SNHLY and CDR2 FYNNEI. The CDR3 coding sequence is TGTGCCAGCAGGGCTACGACAGGGGGTAACACTGAAGCTTTCTTT. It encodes CASRATTGGNTEAFF.

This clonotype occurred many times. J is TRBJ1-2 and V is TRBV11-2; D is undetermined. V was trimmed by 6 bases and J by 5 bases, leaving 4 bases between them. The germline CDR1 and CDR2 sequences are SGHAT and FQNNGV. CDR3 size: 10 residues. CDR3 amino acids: CASRMYGYTF. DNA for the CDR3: TGTGCCAGCAGGATGTATGGCTACACCTTC.

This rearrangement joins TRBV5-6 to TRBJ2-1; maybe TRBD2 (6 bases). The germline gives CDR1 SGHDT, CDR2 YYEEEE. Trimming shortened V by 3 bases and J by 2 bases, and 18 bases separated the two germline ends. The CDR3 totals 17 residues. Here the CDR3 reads CASSWEVFRGTYNEQFF. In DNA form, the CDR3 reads TGTGCCAGCAGCTGGGAGGTGTTTCGGGGGACCTACAATGAGCAGTTCTTC.

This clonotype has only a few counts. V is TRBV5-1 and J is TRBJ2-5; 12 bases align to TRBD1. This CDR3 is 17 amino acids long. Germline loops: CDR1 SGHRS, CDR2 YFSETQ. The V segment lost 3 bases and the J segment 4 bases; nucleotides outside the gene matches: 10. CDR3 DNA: TGCGCCAGCAGCTCCCATTCAGGGACAGGGGGCAGAGAGACCCAGTACTTC. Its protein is CASSSHSGTGGRETQYF.

This CDR3 reads CASSPGVPEQFF. The CDR3 region has the DNA TGTGCCAGCAGCCCCGGAGTGCCAGAGCAGTTCTTC. The chain carries TRBV6-6 and TRBJ2-1; D remains ambiguous. CDR1 MNHNY and CDR2 SVGAGI come from the germline V gene (reference sequence). The CDR3 loop spans 12 amino acids. The ends were cut back, 6 bases at V and 10 bases at J, with 13 bases in the middle.

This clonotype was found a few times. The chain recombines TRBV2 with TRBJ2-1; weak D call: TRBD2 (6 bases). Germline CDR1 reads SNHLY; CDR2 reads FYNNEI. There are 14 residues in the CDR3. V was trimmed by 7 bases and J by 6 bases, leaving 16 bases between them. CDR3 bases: TGTGCCAGCACCAAGAGGGACTTTTCCAATGAGCAGTTCTTC. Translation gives CASTKRDFSNEQFF.

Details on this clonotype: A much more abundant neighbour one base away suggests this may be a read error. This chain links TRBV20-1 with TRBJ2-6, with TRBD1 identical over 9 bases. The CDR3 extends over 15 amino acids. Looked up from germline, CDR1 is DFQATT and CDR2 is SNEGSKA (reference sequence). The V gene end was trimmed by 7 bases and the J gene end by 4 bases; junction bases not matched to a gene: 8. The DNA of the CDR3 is TGCAGTGTGGGGACAGGGCCAAAGGGGGCCAACGTCCTGACTTTC. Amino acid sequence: CSVGTGPKGANVLTF.

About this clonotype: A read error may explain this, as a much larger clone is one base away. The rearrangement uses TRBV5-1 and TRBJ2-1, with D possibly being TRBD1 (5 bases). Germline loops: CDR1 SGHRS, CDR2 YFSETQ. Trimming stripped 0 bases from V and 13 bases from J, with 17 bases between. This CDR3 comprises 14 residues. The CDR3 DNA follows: TGCGCCAGCAGCTTGGGTGCTCTACAGGAGACCCAGTTCTTC. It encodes CASSLGALQETQFF.

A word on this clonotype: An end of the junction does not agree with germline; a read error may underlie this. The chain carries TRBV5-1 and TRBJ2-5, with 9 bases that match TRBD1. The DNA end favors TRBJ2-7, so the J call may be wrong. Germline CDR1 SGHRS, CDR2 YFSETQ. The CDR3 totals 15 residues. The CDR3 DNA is TGCGCCGGCAGCCTGACCGGGACAGGGCTAGCCGAGCAGTACTTC. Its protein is CAGSLTGTGLAEQYF.

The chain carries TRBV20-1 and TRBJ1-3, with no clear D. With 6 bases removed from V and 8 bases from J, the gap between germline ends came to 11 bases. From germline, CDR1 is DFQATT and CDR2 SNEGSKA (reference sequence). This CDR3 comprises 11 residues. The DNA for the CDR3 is TGCAGTGCGGTGGACGGGCACACCATATATTTT. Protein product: CSAVDGHTIYF.

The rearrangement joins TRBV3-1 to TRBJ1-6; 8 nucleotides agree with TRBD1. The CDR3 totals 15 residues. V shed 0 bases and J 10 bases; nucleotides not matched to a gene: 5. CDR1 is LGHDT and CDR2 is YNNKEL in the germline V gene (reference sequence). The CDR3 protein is CASSQEGTGSSPLHF. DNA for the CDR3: TGTGCCAGCAGCCAAGAGGGGACAGGCTCGTCACCCCTCCACTTT.